This TCR beta chain was identified in a study of blood T cell repertoires in COVID-19. The CDR3 runs 15 residues. Germline V gene data show CDR1 as SGHNT and CDR2 as YENEEA. Germline trimming cut 4 bases from V and 2 bases from J; bases unmatched to any gene: 6. Repertoires were generated with immunoSEQ multiplex PCR, while TCRdb's copy carries only in-frame clones and drops some. The sample yields more than 300,000 clones, 80% to 90% seen once. This clone was seen once. The chain joins TRBV11-3 to TRBJ2-5, with 8 bases aligning to TRBD1. Sequencing used PBMCs or T cells enriched from blood (not recorded which). The sequence was collected from a man aged 25 to 45 who had recovered from COVID-19. This CDR3 reads CASSSRTGRQETQYF. For the CDR3, the DNA is TGTGCCAGCAGCTCCCGGACAGGGAGGCAAGAGACCCAGTACTTC.